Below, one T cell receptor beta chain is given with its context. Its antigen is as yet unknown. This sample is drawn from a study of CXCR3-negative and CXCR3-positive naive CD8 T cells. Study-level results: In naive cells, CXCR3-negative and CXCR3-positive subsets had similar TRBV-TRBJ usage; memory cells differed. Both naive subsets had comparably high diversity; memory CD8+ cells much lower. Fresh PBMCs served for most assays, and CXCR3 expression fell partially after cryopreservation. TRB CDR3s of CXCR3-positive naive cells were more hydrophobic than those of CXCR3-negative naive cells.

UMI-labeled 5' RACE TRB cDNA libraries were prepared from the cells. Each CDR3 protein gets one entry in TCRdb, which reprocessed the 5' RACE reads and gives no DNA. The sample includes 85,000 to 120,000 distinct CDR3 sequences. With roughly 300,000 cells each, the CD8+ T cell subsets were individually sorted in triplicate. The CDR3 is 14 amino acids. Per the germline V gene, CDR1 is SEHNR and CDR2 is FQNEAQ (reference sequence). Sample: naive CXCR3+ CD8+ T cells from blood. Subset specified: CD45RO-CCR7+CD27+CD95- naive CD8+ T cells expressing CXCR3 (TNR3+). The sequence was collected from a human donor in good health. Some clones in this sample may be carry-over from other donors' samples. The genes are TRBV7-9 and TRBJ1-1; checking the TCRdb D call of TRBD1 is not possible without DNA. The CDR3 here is CASSPLASNTEAFF.